These 8 T cell receptor beta chains were all obtained from the same sample, sequenced in a study of cytomegalovirus exposure and HLA in healthy donors. Sequencing used immunoSEQ multiplex PCR; TCRdb keeps in-frame clones, though not all of them. The sample has roughly 230,000 clones; about 92% are singletons. Sequencing was carried out using PBMCs. Every receptor here comes from a woman in her twenties or thirties in good health and CMV-seronegative.

The chain has TRBV27 and TRBJ2-1; unclear D gene. Germline CDR1 and CDR2: MNHEY and SMNVEV (reference sequence). The CDR3 totals 9 residues. The CDR3 sequence: CAGDNEQFF. The CDR3 region has the DNA TGTGCGGGTGACAATGAGCAGTTCTTC.

The rearrangement joins TRBV30 to TRBJ2-7, with D maybe TRBD2 (5 bases). The CDR3 sequence is 15 residues long. Trimming removed 4 bases from V and 5 bases from J, with 21 bases in between. Germline values: CDR1 GTSNPN, CDR2 SVGIG (reference sequence). The CDR3 spells CAWTMYRGSGNEQYF. CDR3 coding DNA: TGTGCCTGGACCATGTATAGAGGGAGCGGTAACGAGCAGTACTTC. Variable domain in full (rest from reference TRBV30 and TRBJ2-7): SQTIHQWPATLVQPVGSPLSLECTVEGTSNPNLYWYRQAAGRGLQLLFYSVGIGQISSEVPQNLSASRPQDRQFILSSKKLLLSDSGFYLCAWTMYRGSGNEQYFGPGTRLTVT.

The chain employs TRBV28 and TRBJ2-7; D is possibly TRBD1 (6 bases). The ends were cut back, 3 bases at V and 3 bases at J, with 9 bases in the middle. CDR1 is MDHEN and CDR2 is SYDVKM in the germline V gene. The CDR3 runs 13 residues. CDR3 coding DNA: TGTGCCAGCAGTTTGTCAGGGGTCTACGAGCAGTACTTC. Encoded protein: CASSLSGVYEQYF.

The J gene is TRBJ2-7, the V gene TRBV20-1; 8 bases map to TRBD1. CDR1 is DFQATT, CDR2 SNEGSKA, per germline (reference sequence). CDR3 length: 10 amino acids. Unmatched junction bases numbered 4, after V lost 6 bases and J lost 9 bases. The CDR3 nucleotides read TGCAGTGCAGCCGGGACAGGGCAGTACTTC. Translating it yields CSAAGTGQYF.

The genes are TRBV4-2 and TRBJ2-3; 14 positions match TRBD2. The germline V gene has CDR1 LGHNA and CDR2 YNFKEQ. V was clipped by 2 bases and J by 2 bases; unmatched bases: 3. The length of the CDR3 is 17 residues. The CDR3 nucleotides read TGTGCCAGCAGCCAACCGGGACTAGCGGGAGACACAGATACGCAGTATTTT. Translated: CASSQPGLAGDTDTQYF.

V usage is TRBV5-6 and J usage is TRBJ1-5; D may be TRBD1 (6 bases). The V and J ends lost 2 bases and 2 bases respectively, with 11 bases between them. The CDR3 runs 15 residues. From germline, CDR1 is SGHDT and CDR2 YYEEEE. CDR3 DNA sequence: TGTGCCAGCAGCTTCCAGGGGAGCGGCAATCAGCCCCAGCATTTT. It specifies CASSFQGSGNQPQHF.

The chain recombines TRBV28 with TRBJ2-5, with D perhaps matching TRBD2 (6 bases). Trimming left V 5 bases short and J 5 bases short, with 12 bases between. This CDR3 has 13 residues. Germline CDR1 is MDHEN and CDR2 is SYDVKM. The CDR3 loop is CASSRLGWETQYF. The CDR3 bases are TGTGCCAGCAGTCGACTAGGTTGGGAGACCCAGTACTTC.

On this clone itself: Other DNA sequences in the same sample also yield this CDR3. This chain uses TRBV27 with TRBJ1-1; TRBD1 aligns across 8 bases. The trim removed 2 bases at V and 2 bases at J, leaving 1 base unmatched. Germline V gives CDR1 MNHEY, CDR2 SMNVEV (reference sequence). This CDR3 has 14 residues. The CDR3 loop reads CASSLGTGNTEAFF. The CDR3 DNA follows: TGTGCCAGCAGTTTAGGGACAGGTAACACTGAAGCTTTCTTT.